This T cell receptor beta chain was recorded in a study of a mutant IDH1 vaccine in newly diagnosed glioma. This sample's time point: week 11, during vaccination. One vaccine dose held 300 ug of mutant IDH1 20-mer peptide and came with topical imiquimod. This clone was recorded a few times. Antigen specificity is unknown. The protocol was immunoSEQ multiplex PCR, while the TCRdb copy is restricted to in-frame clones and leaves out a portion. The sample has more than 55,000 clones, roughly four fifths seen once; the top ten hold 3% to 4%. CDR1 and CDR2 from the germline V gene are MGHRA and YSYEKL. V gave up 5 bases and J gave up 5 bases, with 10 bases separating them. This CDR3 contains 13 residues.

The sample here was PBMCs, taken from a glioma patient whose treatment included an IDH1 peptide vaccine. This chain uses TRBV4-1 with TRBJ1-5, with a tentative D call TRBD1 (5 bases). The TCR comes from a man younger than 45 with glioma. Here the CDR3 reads CASSRPGHQPQHF. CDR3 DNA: TGCGCCAGCAGCAGACCGGGACATCAGCCCCAGCATTTT.